The clone carrying this T cell receptor (beta chain) was observed a few times. The antigen remains undetermined. The record originates from a study of identical twins. TCRdb independently ran MiXCR on the 5' RACE reads; one entry per CDR3 protein. The data hold 750,000 to 950,000 distinct CDR3 sequences, with over 9% observed a single time. The CDR3 runs to 14 residues. V dropped 2 bases and J dropped 3; count of bases not matched to a gene: 5. Germline CDR1 reads DFQATT; CDR2 reads SNEGSKA (reference sequence). Findings and limits, study-wide: It was possible that invariant MAIT and iNKT cells partly confounded the zero-insertion analyses.

The same data also went into a second study, on yellow fever vaccine responses in identical twins.

Sequencing was performed on PBMCs. This receptor was identified in a woman aged 18-29 years in good health. J is TRBJ2-5 and V is TRBV20-1, with 8 nucleotides matching TRBD1. The CDR3 coding sequence is TGCAGTGCTAGATTGGCACAGGGGGAAGAGACCCAGTACTTC. Protein: CSARLAQGEETQYF.